A single sample gave rise to the 5 T cell receptor beta chains below, sequenced in a study of blood T cell repertoires in COVID-19 (dated by TCRdb to the early 2020s). The library relied on the immunoSEQ multiplex PCR assay. TCRdb took this table from immuneACCESS and kept in-frame rearrangements with V and J called. Such tables lack part of the clones; where checked against another copy, unresolved V genes explain under half of the gap, and the rest is unexplained. For this sample there are about 180,000 clones; over 80% appear just once. The top ten constitute 1.5% to 2% of the sample. Sequencing input: peripheral blood. The receptors come from a woman aged 50 to 60 with acute or convalescent COVID-19.

As regards this clone: Other DNA variants within this sample encode the same CDR3. V gene TRBV9 combines with J gene TRBJ2-7; 9 nucleotides match TRBD2. This CDR3 spans 15 amino acids. The germline V gene encodes CDR1 SGDLS and CDR2 YYNGEE. With V trimmed by 0 bases and J by 3 bases, 4 bases remained unmatched. CDR3 residues: CASSVGSGGLYEQYF. CDR3 in DNA: TGTGCCAGCAGCGTAGGAAGCGGGGGGCTCTACGAGCAGTACTTC.

The chain combines TRBV7-9 with TRBJ1-5; the match to TRBD1 covers 10 bases. V shed 5 bases, J shed 6 bases, and the junction held 7 bases outside the gene matches. The CDR3 contains 15 residues. Germline V gives CDR1 SEHNR, CDR2 FQNEAQ (reference sequence). CDR3 in DNA: TGTGCCAGCAGCCCGACAGGGGGCGAGGGTCAGCCCCAGCATTTT. Translation gives CASSPTGGEGQPQHF.

The chain uses TRBV7-9 and TRBJ2-7; 7 bases match TRBD1. The V and J ends lost 7 bases and 4 bases, in that order; junction bases with no gene match: 13. CDR3 length equals 15 residues. CDR1 and CDR2 (germline): SEHNR, FQNEAQ (reference sequence). The CDR3 DNA reads TGTGCCAGCACCAAAAGAGCCACAGGGGAGTACGAGCAGTACTTC. It is translated as CASTKRATGEYEQYF.

This sequence joins TRBV4-1 and TRBJ2-1; D may be TRBD1 (5 bases). This CDR3 is built from 11 residues. Germline-derived CDR1 and CDR2 are MGHRA and YSYEKL. Trimming cost V 6 bases and J 12 bases, with 12 bases left between them. The CDR3 DNA follows: TGCGCCAGCAGGCAGGGCCGCGGGCAGTTCTTC. Amino acids: CASRQGRGQFF.

The chain has TRBV9 and TRBJ2-1; 11 positions match TRBD2. There are 17 residues in the CDR3. Germline CDR1 reads SGDLS; CDR2 reads YYNGEE. V shed 0 bases and J 3 bases; nucleotides not matched to a gene: 5. The chain's CDR3 is CASSVGTSGLYYNEQFF. The CDR3 nucleotides are TGTGCCAGCAGCGTAGGGACTAGCGGGCTCTACTACAATGAGCAGTTCTTC.